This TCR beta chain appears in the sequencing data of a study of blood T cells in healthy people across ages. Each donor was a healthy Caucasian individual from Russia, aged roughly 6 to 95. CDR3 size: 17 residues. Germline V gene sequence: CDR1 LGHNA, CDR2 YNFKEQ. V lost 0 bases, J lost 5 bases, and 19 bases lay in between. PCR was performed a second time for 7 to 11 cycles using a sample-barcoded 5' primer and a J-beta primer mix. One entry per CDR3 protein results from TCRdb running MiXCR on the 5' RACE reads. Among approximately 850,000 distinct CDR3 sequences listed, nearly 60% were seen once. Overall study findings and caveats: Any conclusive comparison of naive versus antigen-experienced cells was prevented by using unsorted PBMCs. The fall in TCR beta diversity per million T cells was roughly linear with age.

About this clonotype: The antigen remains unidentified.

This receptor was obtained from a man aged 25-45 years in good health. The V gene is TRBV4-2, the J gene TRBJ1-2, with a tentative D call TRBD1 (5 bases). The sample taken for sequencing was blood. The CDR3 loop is CASSQDKGGGVGYGYTF. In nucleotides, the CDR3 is TGTGCCAGCAGCCAAGATAAAGGTGGGGGGGTTGGATATGGCTACACCTTC.